This record looks at one T cell receptor (beta chain) sequence and its context. Its matching antigen is unknown. This record comes from a study of OX40 agonist ivuxolimab in advanced cancers. Points from the study as a whole: At 0.1-3.0 mg/kg, partial responders had clonal expansion among the lowest observed. By week 6 at 0.1 to 3.0 mg/kg, blood CD4+ and CD8+ T cells had expanded clonally.

Trimming shortened V by 1 base and J by 4 bases, and 11 bases separated the two germline ends. Germline assignment: CDR1 SGHTA and CDR2 FQGNSA. This CDR3 has 16 amino acids. TCRdb's copy holds only in-frame clones and misses some; the assay was immunoSEQ multiplex PCR. The profile shows some 100,000 clones, approximately 84% of them singletons. This receptor was identified in an adult with an advanced solid tumor such as melanoma, head and neck, liver or kidney cancer. Source: CD4+ or CD8+ T cells sorted from blood, taken in a trial of the OX40 agonist ivuxolimab. The rearrangement joins TRBV7-2 to TRBJ2-6; D might be TRBD1 (6 bases). The CDR3 loop reads CASSLVQGTGANVLTF. CDR3 nucleotides: TGTGCCAGCAGCTTAGTCCAGGGGACAGGGGCCAACGTCCTGACTTTC.